This T cell receptor (beta chain) emerged from a study of blood T cell repertoires in COVID-19. Study in general: The origin of the acute and convalescent COVID-19 samples was the United States, Italy and Spain. PBMCs, B-cell-depleted T cells, or T cells provided the cDNA or gDNA that made up the material.

From germline, CDR1 is SGHVS and CDR2 FQNEAQ. V lost 2 bases and J lost 2; bases outside the gene matches: 4. This CDR3 is built from 15 residues. Study processing details: The authors estimated nucleated cell counts from reference gene primer amplification. Profiling relied on immunoSEQ multiplex PCR, and the TCRdb table lists in-frame clones only, not all of them. Clone size and V and J calls were adopted from that table, with D and trimming inferred from the DNA. The repertoire holds some 350,000 clones, with about 88% as singletons. Sequencing was carried out using peripheral blood. The sequence was collected from a human donor in a cohort sampled during active COVID-19. The chain employs TRBV7-8 and TRBJ2-3, with TRBD2 matching over 7 bases. The CDR3 nucleotides are TGTGCCAGCAGCTTACGCAGCGGGAACACAGATACGCAGTATTTT. This codes for CASSLRSGNTDTQYF.